These 6 T cell receptor beta chains were all obtained from the same sample, sequenced in a study of T cell responses to AZD1222 COVID-19 vaccine. Clones were sequenced by immunoSEQ multiplex PCR, and TCRdb holds only the in-frame ones, with some missing. The table lists about 180,000 clones, about 92% of them singletons, with 2.6% in the top ten. The sample here was peripheral blood, taken on day 0 of AZD1222 vaccination. The receptor set was obtained from an adult in good health.

The rearrangement uses TRBV5-6 and TRBJ2-7; 8 nucleotides match TRBD2. With 6 bases clipped from V and 6 bases from J, the junction kept 2 bases outside the gene matches. CDR3 length equals 11 residues. The germline gives CDR1 SGHDT, CDR2 YYEEEE. CDR3 amino acids: CASTAGVEQYF. Here the CDR3 DNA reads TGTGCCAGCACAGCGGGGGTCGAGCAGTACTTC.

Regarding this clone: The same CDR3 also results from other DNA sequences found in this sample. The chain is built from TRBV2 and TRBJ2-5, with unresolved D. V lost 1 base and J lost 2, with 2 bases in between. This CDR3 is 12 amino acids long. Germline CDR1 is SNHLY and CDR2 is FYNNEI. The chain's CDR3 is CASSEGQETQYF. The DNA of the CDR3 is TGTGCCAGCAGTGAAGGGCAAGAGACCCAGTACTTC.

The chain has TRBV4-1 and TRBJ1-3, with a possible D match to TRBD1 (5 bases). This CDR3 is 16 amino acids long. Germline V CDR1 and CDR2: MGHRA, YSYEKL. Trimming took off 0 bases at V and 0 bases at J, with 9 bases between the two ends. Written as DNA, the CDR3 is TGCGCCAGCAGCCAAGAGGACACTTTCTCTGGAAACACCATATATTTT. Protein: CASSQEDTFSGNTIYF.

V usage is TRBV7-9 and J usage is TRBJ1-1; D is unclear. The V end was cut by 1 base, the J end by 1 base, with 7 bases between. The CDR3 consists of 14 residues. The germline V gene has CDR1 SEHNR and CDR2 FQNEAQ (reference sequence). For the CDR3, the DNA is TGTGCCAGCAGCTTAGGGGCCTCGAACACTGAAGCTTTCTTT. It encodes CASSLGASNTEAFF.

The gene calls are TRBV7-2 and TRBJ2-7; TRBD1 aligns across 7 bases. CDR3 size: 13 residues. V shed 4 bases and J 7 bases; nucleotides not matched to a gene: 7. The germline CDR1 and CDR2 sequences are SGHTA and FQGNSA. The CDR3 reads CASSSQGVGEQYF. The CDR3 nucleotides are TGTGCCAGCAGCTCTCAGGGGGTGGGGGAGCAGTACTTC. Full variable domain (remainder filled in from reference TRBV7-2 and TRBJ2-7): GAGVSQSPSNKVTEKGKDVELRCDPISGHTALYWYRQSLGQGLEFLIYFQGNSAPDKSGLPSDRFSAERTGGSVSTLTIQRTQQEDSAVYLCASSSQGVGEQYFGPGTRLTVT.

The rearrangement joins TRBV30 to TRBJ1-1, with D uncertain. CDR3 length: 11 residues. V lost 5 bases to trimming and J lost 7 bases, with 11 bases between them. Per germline, CDR1 GTSNPN and CDR2 SVGIG (reference sequence). CDR3 sequence reads: CAWGRLIEAFF. DNA of the CDR3: TGTGCCTGGGGCCGGCTAATTGAAGCTTTCTTT. Looking up the rest from reference TRBV30 and TRBJ1-1 gives the full variable domain: SQTIHQWPATLVQPVGSPLSLECTVEGTSNPNLYWYRQAAGRGLQLLFYSVGIGQISSEVPQNLSASRPQDRQFILSSKKLLLSDSGFYLCAWGRLIEAFFGQGTRLTVV.